A single T cell receptor beta chain is shown here with its context. This clone was seen repeatedly, ten times or more. The antigen it binds to is not known. There are no base qualities to consult, and no much larger clone falls within one base. A single peripheral blood draw of about 120 mL on average was collected from each donor into heparinised tubes. Using a panel that included CD45RO, CCR7, CD25, CD127, CD95 and CD27, naive, central memory, regulatory and stem cell-like memory CD4+ T cells were sorted on a BD FACSAria II. All sorted populations exceeded 95% purity. PBMCs were isolated right away by Lymphoprep density gradient centrifugation and were stained directly, without culture. To minimize batch effects, samples were stained and sorted in pairs, one healthy donor with one patient per experiment. The High Capacity cDNA Reverse Transcription Kit was used to reverse transcribe all of the isolated RNA, meaning that expressed TCRB transcripts were what got sequenced. Deep immunoSEQ sequencing was performed on naive, central memory and regulatory T cell samples, with an average of about 3.57 million total reads per sample. After sorted cells were lysed in RLT buffer, RNA was extracted with DNase-treated RNeasy Micro or Mini kits, with the choice depending on cell number. To prevent cross-contamination, each cell subset was processed individually, whereas patient and healthy donor samples were processed jointly. TCRB sequences were amplified from cDNA with the immunoSEQ multiplex PCR, producing 87-bp fragments spanning the CDR3 region. Sequencing of the amplicons was performed on the Illumina HiSeq platform. The paper's data handling went like this. Synthetic template baselines were used to correct PCR bias computationally, reads within Hamming distance 2 were collapsed together, and singletons that could not be merged were discarded. By aligning reads against IMGT, V, D and J genes, CDR3 length, and insertions or deletions at six rearrangement sites were assigned. Within each subset, clonotype counts were normalized to the number of sorted cells before true diversity and Gini coefficients were calculated with the tcR R package. The overlap coefficient, calculated on TCRB nucleotide sequences, was used to measure repertoire sharing. The immuneACCESS repertoire file appears here via TCRdb, limited to in-frame rearrangements. These files lack a portion of the clones; in checked studies, under half of the deficit traces to unresolved V genes, and the cause of the others is not known. That table supplies the V and J calls and clone size; D and trimming were determined from the DNA. The sample records 120,000 to 150,000 clones, about 13% of which are singletons. The top ten clones comprise about 1.3% of the sample.

This specimen belongs to a study of beta chain features in type 1 diabetes (dated by TCRdb to the late 2010s). With respect to the entire study: Mean age, gender distribution, total cell number and subset yield were not different between patients and healthy donors. In the study, recently diagnosed type 1 diabetes patients and matched healthy donors were compared on the TCRB repertoires of their sorted circulating CD4+ T cell subsets. Regulatory and stem cell-like memory subsets were obtained from only 8 patients and roughly 8 healthy donors, while naive and central memory subsets were obtained from all 30 or so donors. Across all samples, some 100,000,000 sorted cells were examined, and cell number per subset correlated strongly with RNA yield.

General findings and caveats noted by the study authors: Because cDNA was sequenced instead of genomic DNA, highly expressing activated cells could be over-represented, though the groups showed no difference in activation or CD3 levels. Type 1 diabetes patients showed a moderate but significant shortening of TCRB CDR3 length in all four CD4+ subsets. Naive, central memory and regulatory TCRB repertoires appeared more similar among patients than among healthy donors. Shorter templates might have been favored by PCR, but patient and control samples were amplified and corrected together, so both groups would have been affected equally by any skew. Patients with type 1 diabetes made fewer insertions and deleted more nucleotides at VDJ recombination sites, implying thymic rearrangement abnormalities. Only small numbers of individuals were included in the HLA sub-analyses, which left unresolved whether HLA type had any influence on TCRB rearrangement.

Via the germline V gene, CDR1 is SGHTA and CDR2 FQGNSA. The CDR3 numbers 13 residues from cysteine through phenylalanine. Only the CDR3 portion is preserved as DNA: 39 bases, with reading frame beginning at the first base. V and J are truncated by 5 bases and 7 bases respectively, leaving an intervening sequence of 14 bases. The sequence links TRBV7-2 to TRBJ2-5, with TRBD1 tentatively as D gene (6 bases match). The sequencing input was central memory CD4+ T cells from blood. The TCR comes from a man aged 18 to 29 with type 1 diabetes. The CDR3 has the sequence CASSLTGLGTQYF. The DNA sequence follows: TGTGCCAGCAGCCTGACAGGCCTAGGGACCCAGTACTTC.